This TCR beta chain was sequenced in a study of control samples from healthy donors and cancer patients. This CDR3 region has 17 residues. Germline CDR1 reads LNHDA; CDR2 reads SQIVND (reference sequence). V lost 4 bases and J lost 0; bases outside the gene matches: 6. TCRdb keeps only in-frame clones here, not all; method: immunoSEQ multiplex PCR. The sample consists of about 140,000 clones, 91% of them appearing once. The source of this sequence is a man between 18 and 35 years old in good health. The chain joins TRBV19 to TRBJ1-5; TRBD1 matches at 10 bases. Input material: blood. In DNA, the CDR3 is TGTGCCAGTAGTAAAGGACAGGGGGGGGATAGCAATCAGCCCCAGCATTTT. It specifies CASSKGQGGDSNQPQHF.